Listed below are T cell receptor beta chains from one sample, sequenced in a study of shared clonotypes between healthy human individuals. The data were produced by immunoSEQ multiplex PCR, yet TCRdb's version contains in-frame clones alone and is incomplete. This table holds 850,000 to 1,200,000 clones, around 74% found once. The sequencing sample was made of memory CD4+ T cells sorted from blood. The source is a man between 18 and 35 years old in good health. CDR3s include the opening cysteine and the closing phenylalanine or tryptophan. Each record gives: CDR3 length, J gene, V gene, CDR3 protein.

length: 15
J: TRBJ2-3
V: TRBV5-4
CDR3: CASSPGTMTTDTQYF

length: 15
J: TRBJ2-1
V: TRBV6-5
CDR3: CASSYEESSYNEQFF

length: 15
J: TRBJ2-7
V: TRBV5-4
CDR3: CASSFGTVNPFEQYF

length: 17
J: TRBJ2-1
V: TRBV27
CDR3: CASSPGVAGSVYNEQFF

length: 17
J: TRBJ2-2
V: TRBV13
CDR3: CASSFVGLAGDTGELFF

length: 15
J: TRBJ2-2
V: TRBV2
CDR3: CASGPRGYNTGELFF

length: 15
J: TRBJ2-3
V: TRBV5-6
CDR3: CASSLAGPITDTQYF

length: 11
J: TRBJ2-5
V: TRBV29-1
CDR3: CIGSYLGTQYF

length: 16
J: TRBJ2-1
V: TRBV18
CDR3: CASSPRTSGSYNEQFF

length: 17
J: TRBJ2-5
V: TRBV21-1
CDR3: CASSKGPVGRAQKTQYF

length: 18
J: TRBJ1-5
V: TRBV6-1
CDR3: CASSEGGVVLRANQPQHF

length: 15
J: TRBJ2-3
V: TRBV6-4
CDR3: CASSAGQGSTDTQYF

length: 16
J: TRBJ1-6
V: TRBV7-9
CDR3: CASSLEGSFGNSPLHF

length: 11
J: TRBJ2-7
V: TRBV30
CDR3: CAWSGASGQYF

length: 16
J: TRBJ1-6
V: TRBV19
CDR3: CASSSYGSSYNSPLHF

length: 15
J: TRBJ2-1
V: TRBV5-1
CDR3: CASTGTGGSYNEQFF

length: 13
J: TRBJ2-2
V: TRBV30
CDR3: CARDRVNTGELFF

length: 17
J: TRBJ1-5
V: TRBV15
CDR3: CATSRQGQGIINQPQHF

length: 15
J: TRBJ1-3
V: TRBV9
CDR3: CASSVEGASGNTIYF

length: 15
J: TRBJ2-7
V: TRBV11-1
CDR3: CASSLAETPFYEQYF

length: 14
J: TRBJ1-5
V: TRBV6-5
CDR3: CASSYSPLGQPQHF

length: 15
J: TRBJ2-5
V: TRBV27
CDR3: CASSLSGTNQETQYF

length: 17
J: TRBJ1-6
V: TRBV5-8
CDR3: CASSGRLGGGMRSPLHF

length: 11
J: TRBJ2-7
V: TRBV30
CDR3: CAWGEGASQYF

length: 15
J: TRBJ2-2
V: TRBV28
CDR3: CASTVDRSNTGELFF

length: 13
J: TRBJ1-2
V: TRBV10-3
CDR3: CAISGGSGDGYTF

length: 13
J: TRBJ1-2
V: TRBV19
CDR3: CASSTGDFYGYTF

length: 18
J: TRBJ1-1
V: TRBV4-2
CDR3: CASSQDYVSGTGLTEAFF

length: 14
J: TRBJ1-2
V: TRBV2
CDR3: CASTSRGVTYGYTF

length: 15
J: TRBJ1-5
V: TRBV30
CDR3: CAWSVEGGTHQPQHF

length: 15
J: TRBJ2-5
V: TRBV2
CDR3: CASSVIAGVQETQYF

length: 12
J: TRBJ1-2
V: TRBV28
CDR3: CASSLLRGGYTF

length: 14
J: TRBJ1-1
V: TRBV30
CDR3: CAWMYRGRNTEAFF

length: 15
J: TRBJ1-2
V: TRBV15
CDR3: CATSRELTGAYGYTF

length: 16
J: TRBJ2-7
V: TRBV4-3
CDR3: CASSQDGAGAPHEQYF

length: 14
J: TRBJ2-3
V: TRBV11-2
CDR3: CASSLGHPTDTQYF

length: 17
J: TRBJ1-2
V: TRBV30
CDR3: CAWIPGPGPPRNYGYTF

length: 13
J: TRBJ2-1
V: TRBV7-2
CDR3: CASSSTGINEQFF

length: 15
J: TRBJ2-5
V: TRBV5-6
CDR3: CASSIVDGYQETQYF

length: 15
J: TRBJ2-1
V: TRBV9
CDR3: CASSAQRSSYNEQFF

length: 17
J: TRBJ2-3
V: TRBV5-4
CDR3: CASSLAPSGGFSDTQYF

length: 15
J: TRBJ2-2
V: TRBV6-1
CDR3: CASSELRFNTGELFF

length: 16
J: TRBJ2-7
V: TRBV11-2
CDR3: CASSLQLAGGSYEQYF

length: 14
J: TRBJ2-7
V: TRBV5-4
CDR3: CASSVGSPFHEQYF

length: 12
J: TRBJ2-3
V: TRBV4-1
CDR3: CASSQEGYTQYF

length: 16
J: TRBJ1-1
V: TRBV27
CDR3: CASSLNSHPGDTEAFF

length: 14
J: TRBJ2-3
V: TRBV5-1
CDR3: CASKLGDRTDTQYF

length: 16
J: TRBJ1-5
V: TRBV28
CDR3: CASSPWGINSNQPQHF

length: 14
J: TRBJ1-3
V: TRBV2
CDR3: CASSKGQIINTIYF

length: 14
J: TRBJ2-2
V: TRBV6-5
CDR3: CASQRGGQGGELFF

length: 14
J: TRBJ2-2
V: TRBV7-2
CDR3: CASSLDRRSGELFF

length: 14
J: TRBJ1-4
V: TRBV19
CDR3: CASRKGQINEKLFF

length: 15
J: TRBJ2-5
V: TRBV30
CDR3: CAWRQRGQGVWEQYF

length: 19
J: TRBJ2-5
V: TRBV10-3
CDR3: CAISKPSSGGLGFQETQYF

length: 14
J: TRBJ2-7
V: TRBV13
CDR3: CASRSSGTLNEQYF

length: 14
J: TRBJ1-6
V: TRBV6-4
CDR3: CASSEWADNSPLHF

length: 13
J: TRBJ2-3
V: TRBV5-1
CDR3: CASSSIGLDTQYF